This T cell receptor beta chain was captured by sequencing in a study of regulatory T cells in long-lasting Graves disease (dated by TCRdb to the early 2020s). Background on the whole study: Newly diagnosed Graves' disease patients had taken antithyroid drugs for less than 3 months. Persistent Graves' disease patients were compared with newly diagnosed Graves' disease patients by peripheral blood TCR sequencing and RNA sequencing. A total of around 35 samples underwent TCR sequencing, from about 13 patients with persistent Graves' disease and 20 patients with newly diagnosed Graves' disease. The study took place in China and was registered as a clinical trial. General study outcomes and caveats: Sequencing and analysis were restricted to the TCR beta chain. The small sample size was acknowledged by the authors as a limitation that may reduce accuracy. Because the primary lesion, thyroid tissue, could not be accessed, the study looked at peripheral blood alone. Persistent patients shared more public clonotypes among themselves (more than 2,500) than newly diagnosed patients did (more than 850). Persistent Graves' disease patients showed lower TCR Shannon entropy and fewer highly expanded clones than newly diagnosed patients, suggesting clonal expansion.

Library prep was done by multiplex PCR. Sequencing took place on an Illumina HiSeq 4000. iRepertoire HTBI primers and Arm-PCR amplification of CDR3 regions were used to construct TCR beta libraries. Gel purification was performed on PCR products prior to sequencing. In the original analysis: Across samples, some 62 TRBV and 13 to 15 TRBJ segments were identified and used for gene usage analysis of CDR3 amino acid clonotypes. Filtered high-quality paired reads were merged into contigs using COPE and FqMerger. BLAST was used to align contigs to IMGT TRBV, TRBD and TRBJ reference genes, and CDR3 was defined according to IMGT. Clonotypes above 0.1% frequency were classified as highly expanded clones. Shannon entropy was used to measure repertoire diversity, and the Gini coefficient was used to measure V-J evenness. A clonotype found in more than one individual was treated as public. TCRdb handled the public reads itself, with Q25 trimming in fastp and clone calling in MiXCR, and kept productive beta chains. Duplicate CDR3 protein sequences are folded into a single record with the most common DNA and genes. The V and J calls shown here were made by TCRdb, not taken from the authors' results. The sample data list around 250,000 distinct CDR3 sequences, and around 20% of these were observed just once. The ten largest clones add up to 11% to 15% of the sample.

Read against the paper, the sample's time point label means: newly diagnosed GD, antithyroid drugs for less than 3 months. RNA was extracted from PBMCs in TRIzol for both TCR sequencing and RNA sequencing. Graves' disease was diagnosed according to American Thyroid Association guidelines. Patients for the study were recruited at an endocrinology department in Xi'an, China. From each patient, approximately 9.9 milliliters of peripheral blood was collected into an EDTA anticoagulant tube. Ficoll Paque Plus density gradient separation was used to isolate PBMCs, and no additional T cell sorting was done. An Agilent 2100 Bioanalyzer and agarose gel were used to assess RNA quality, and a NanoDrop 2000 was used to measure RNA concentration. With respect to this clonotype: Its antigen remains unidentified. Base qualities are missing; no much larger clone stands one base away.

Sequenced here: peripheral blood mononuclear cells (PBMCs), sampled at new diagnosis, from a patient treated with antithyroid drugs. This TCR derives from a female donor with Graves disease.

The CDR3 loop reads CASRGGFRKDNSPLHF. The nucleotide sequence is given as TGTGCCAGTAGAGGGGGCTTTAGAAAGGATAATTCACCCCTCCACTTT. The V and J genes are TRBV19 and TRBJ1-6; 7 of the junction bases match TRBD1. The CDR3 measures 16 amino acids from cysteine to phenylalanine. The kept DNA is CDR3 alone, 48 bases in frame from the first base. Trimming accounts for 6 bases at V and 5 bases at J, while the number of junction bases matched to no gene is 10. CDR1 and CDR2 (LNHDA, SQIVND) derive from the germline V gene (reference sequence).